The T cell receptor (beta chain) described here comes from a study of early T cells in non-severe SARS-CoV-2 infection. The germline CDR1 and CDR2 sequences are SGHTA and FQGTGA. The ends lost 5 bases at V and 4 bases at J; junction bases unmatched: 3. The CDR3 covers 15 residues. From the 5' RACE reads, TCRdb called clonotypes with MiXCR, one entry per CDR3 protein. In the table there are tens of thousands of distinct CDR3 sequences, about 9.4% of which are singletons. J is TRBJ2-1 and V is TRBV7-3, with 12 bases fitting TRBD2. The specimen was whole blood. This sequence originates from an adult who was a healthcare worker with PCR-confirmed SARS-CoV-2 infection or an uninfected control (not recorded which). The CDR3 region has the DNA TGTGCCAGCAGCCAGACTAGCGGGAGTTACAATGAGCAGTTCTTC. Translating it yields CASSQTSGSYNEQFF.